The clone carrying this T cell receptor (beta chain) was detected many times. No antigen is known for it. These data come from a study of T-cell reconstitution after alpha-beta-depleted transplantation in children. Unique molecular identifiers featured in how the TCRbeta library was prepared. TCRdb re-analysed the PCR reads in MiXCR, keeping a single row per CDR3 protein. This sample carries some 200,000 distinct CDR3 sequences, 11% of them seen once, and the ten largest clones take 28%. General study findings and limits: There were some patients whose high TCRbeta diversity at day 60 came from surviving recipient T cells and thymic progenitors. There were reportedly several hundred expanded graft clones from which alpha-beta T cells came about two months after transplant. Newly produced T cells mostly provided counts and TCRbeta diversity after one year, as hyperexpanded clones declined.

Trimming removed 1 base from V and 8 bases from J, with 14 bases in between. This CDR3 has 15 residues. Per the germline V gene, CDR1 is LGHDT and CDR2 is YNNKEL (reference sequence). This sample comprised PBMCs, obtained before TCRalphabeta/CD19-depleted stem cell transplant. The sequence was obtained from a child in the first two years of life with acute myeloid leukemia, due to receive a stem cell transplant. The chain links TRBV3-1 to TRBJ1-4, with D hard to call. The CDR3 loop reads CASSQAGSWSEKLFF. CDR3 nucleotide sequence: TGTGCCAGCAGCCAAGCAGGTTCTTGGAGCGAAAAACTGTTTTTT.